This T cell receptor (beta chain) was recovered during a study of blood T cell repertoires in COVID-19. The V gene lost 4 bases and the J gene lost 2 bases, with 15 bases spanning the gap. Germline CDR1 and CDR2: LGHNA and YNFKEQ. The CDR3 is 16 residues long. As processed by the authors: Researchers report that nucleated cell counts were estimated from reference gene primer amplification. Libraries were prepared by immunoSEQ multiplex PCR; TCRdb keeps only in-frame clonotypes and omits some of them. Clonal size and the V and J genes are those of that table, whereas D and trimming came from the DNA. The sample yields about 210,000 clones, roughly nine tenths seen once.

Material: PBMCs or T cells enriched from blood (not recorded which). This TCR derives from a woman between 40 and 55 years old in a cohort exposed to, infected with or recovered from COVID-19 (not recorded which). This chain joins TRBV4-2 and TRBJ1-5, with D perhaps TRBD1 (6 bases). The CDR3 is CASSPTSGAGNQPQHF. CDR3 DNA: TGTGCCAGCAGCCCAACCTCAGGGGCGGGCAATCAGCCCCAGCATTTT.